Below, one T cell receptor (beta chain) is given with its context. Trimming stripped 4 bases from V and 6 bases from J, with 7 bases between. The germline gives CDR1 SGHDN, CDR2 FVKESK. CDR3 size: 11 residues. The source of the sample is a study of blood T cell repertoires in COVID-19. Study information: COVID-19 samples from acute and convalescent phases originated in the United States, Italy and Spain. PBMCs, B-cell-depleted T cells, or T cells provided the cDNA or gDNA that made up the material.

In the authors' workflow: Estimation of nucleated cell counts relied on the amplification of reference gene primers. This table comes from immunoSEQ multiplex PCR, and its TCRdb copy is limited to in-frame clones, with some not included. V and J calls and clone size are those listed in that table; D and trimming were worked out from the DNA. The sample lists roughly 87,000 clones, roughly 83% occurring once. The clonotype was recovered from a human donor in a cohort sampled during active COVID-19. V and J are TRBV14 and TRBJ2-7; D is unclear. What was sequenced was peripheral blood. The CDR3 sequence is CASSPGGEQYF. CDR3 nucleotides: TGTGCCAGCAGCCCGGGTGGCGAGCAGTACTTC.